This passage covers 18 T cell receptor beta chains from one sample sequenced in a study of human T cells and chemical hapten exposure. TCRdb used MiXCR to reprocess the RACE reads, holding one entry per CDR3 protein. The sample includes tens of thousands of distinct CDR3 sequences, about 9.3% of them seen just once. The sample's time point: patch test 1, 2 weeks after DPC sensitization. Treatment given: therapeutic diphenylcyclopropenone sensitization with weekly scalp DPC. Sequenced material: whole blood, taken in connection with sensitization to the hapten diphenylcyclopropenone (DPC). Source of these receptors: a woman aged 40 to 49 with alopecia areata. Some clones in this sample may be carry-over from other donors' samples.

This clonotype showed up just a few times. This rearrangement joins TRBV6-2 or TRBV6-3 to TRBJ2-5; D is unresolved. Germline V CDR1 and CDR2: MNHEY, SVGEGT. The CDR3 spans 14 residues. Trimming left V 7 bases short and J 5 bases short, with 17 bases between. CDR3 DNA: TGTGCCAGCAATGAAGCCTCTCCCATCGAGACCCAGTACTTC. It yields the protein CASNEASPIETQYF.

The rearrangement links TRBV7-2 to TRBJ2-4, with TRBD1 matching over 7 bases. CDR1 and CDR2 from the germline V gene are SGHTA and FQGNSA. Trimming cost V 4 bases and J 7 bases; bases outside gene matches: 7. This CDR3 contains 14 residues. The CDR3 sequence is CASSSPGQKNIQYF. CDR3 nucleotide sequence: TGTGCCAGCAGCTCGCCGGGACAGAAGAACATTCAGTACTTC.

The sample holds a few counts of this clonotype. The chain employs TRBV30 and TRBJ1-4, with TRBD1 as a possible D gene (6 bases). V shed 5 bases and J shed 0 bases, with 16 bases lying between them. Germline CDR1 and CDR2: GTSNPN and SVGIG (reference sequence). This CDR3 has 16 amino acids. Here the CDR3 reads CAWARGTSPTNEKLFF. The CDR3 DNA reads TGTGCCTGGGCAAGGGGGACCAGCCCAACTAATGAAAAACTGTTTTTT.

The table lists this clonotype with many counts. The chain carries TRBV7-8 and TRBJ1-1; D remains ambiguous. Germline loops: CDR1 SGHVS, CDR2 FQNEAQ. The CDR3 length is 13 residues. With 1 base removed from V and 5 bases from J, the gap between germline ends came to 8 bases. The CDR3 sequence is CASSLVGVTEAFF. The CDR3 nucleotides read TGTGCCAGCAGCTTAGTTGGGGTTACTGAAGCTTTCTTT.

The chain has TRBV6-1 and TRBJ2-3; possibly TRBD2 for D (6 bases). The CDR3 runs to 15 residues. The germline V gene encodes CDR1 MNHNS and CDR2 SASEGT. V was pared by 11 bases and J by 5 bases, with 23 bases between. CDR3 amino acids: CAACPGEPRVDTQYF. The CDR3 coding sequence is TGTGCCGCCTGCCCGGGGGAGCCCCGGGTAGATACGCAGTATTTT.

The V and J genes are TRBV6-2 or TRBV6-3 and TRBJ1-1, with 9 positions matching TRBD1. Trimming took 4 bases from V and 5 from J; bases not matched to a gene: 14. The CDR3 has 17 amino acids. Germline V gene lookup returns CDR1 MNHEY and CDR2 SVGEGT. CDR3 bases: TGTGCCAGCAGTTTCGTCCCGGGACAGGGTGAGAGTACTGAAGCTTTCTTT. Translated: CASSFVPGQGESTEAFF.

In its sample, this clonotype was seen many times. The chain carries TRBV5-1 and TRBJ2-3; 9 bases line up with TRBD2. V was clipped by 0 bases and J by 5 bases; unmatched bases: 10. The CDR3 is 17 residues long. CDR1 and CDR2 (germline): SGHRS, YFSETQ. The CDR3 bases are TGCGCCAGCAGCTTGGGGCCAGCGGGGGGCCAGGGAGATACGCAGTATTTT. Amino acids: CASSLGPAGGQGDTQYF.

J is TRBJ2-7 and V is TRBV12-3 or TRBV12-4; D is undetermined. The CDR3 spans 13 residues. V lost 3 bases and J 1 base, leaving 7 bases between the germline ends. CDR3 sequence (DNA): TGTGCCAGCAGTTTGGCCGGGTCCTACGAGCAGTACTTC. Its protein is CASSLAGSYEQYF.

This clonotype showed up many times. J is TRBJ1-6 and V is TRBV11-3; 9 nucleotides line up with TRBD1. The V gene end was trimmed by 5 bases and the J gene end by 10 bases; junction bases not matched to a gene: 3. Looked up from germline, CDR1 is SGHNT and CDR2 is YENEEA. This CDR3 has 13 amino acids. The CDR3 protein is CASSKTGGSPLHF. CDR3 nucleotide sequence: TGTGCCAGCAGCAAGACAGGGGGATCACCCCTCCACTTT.

In its sample, this clonotype was seen a few times. The rearrangement uses TRBV2 and TRBJ1-5; no definite D call. Germline V gene data show CDR1 as SNHLY and CDR2 as FYNNEI. The CDR3 totals 12 residues. V was cut by 1 base and J by 6 bases, with 4 bases left in between. CDR3: CASSEVSQPQHF. The CDR3 DNA follows: TGTGCCAGCAGTGAAGTCAGTCAGCCCCAGCATTTT.

This clonotype has a count of ten or more. The chain is built from TRBV20-1 and TRBJ2-2; D uncertain. Per the germline V gene, CDR1 is DFQATT and CDR2 is SNEGSKA (reference sequence). Trimming cost V 1 base and J 0 bases, with 18 bases left between them. This CDR3 has 18 amino acids. The DNA of the CDR3 is TGCAGTGCTAGAGTTCGTGAGGCAAGATCCTCGAACACCGGGGAGCTGTTTTTT. Its translation is CSARVREARSSNTGELFF.

This clonotype was recorded many times. The chain couples TRBV20-1 to TRBJ2-1; D might be TRBD1 or TRBD2, each matching 5 bases. The CDR3 contains 14 residues. From germline, CDR1 is DFQATT and CDR2 SNEGSKA (reference sequence). Between the trimmed V and J ends, which lost 5 bases and 4 bases, there was a span of 15 bases. CDR3 residues: CSALGPYLYNEQFF. CDR3 nucleotides: TGCAGTGCTCTGGGACCCTATTTGTACAATGAGCAGTTCTTC.

This clonotype has a count of ten or more. The rearrangement joins TRBV7-4 to TRBJ1-5, with 8 bases that match TRBD1. Germline CDR1 SGHVT, CDR2 SQSDAQ. CDR3 length equals 18 residues. With V trimmed by 5 bases and J by 5 bases, 17 bases remained unmatched. CDR3 protein: CASSPPHRGREWYQPQHF. In nucleotides, the CDR3 is TGTGCCAGCAGCCCACCGCACAGGGGGAGGGAATGGTATCAGCCCCAGCATTTT.

This clonotype was counted many times. This chain joins TRBV20-1 and TRBJ1-5; no reliable D call. The CDR3 loop spans 14 amino acids. Looked up from germline, CDR1 is DFQATT and CDR2 is SNEGSKA (reference sequence). V lost 3 bases and J 3 bases, leaving 12 bases between the germline ends. The CDR3 is CSASTQAPNQPQHF. Here the CDR3 DNA reads TGCAGTGCTAGTACCCAGGCCCCCAATCAGCCCCAGCATTTT.

The V and J genes are TRBV7-2 and TRBJ2-7; 7 bases are a match to TRBD2. Germline assignment: CDR1 SGHTA and CDR2 FQGNSA. The CDR3 loop spans 14 amino acids. The junction had 9 bases not matched to a gene; V was cut back by 4 bases and J by 6 bases. DNA of the CDR3: TGTGCCAGCAGCTCGCCCGAACTAGCGTCCGAGCAGTACTTC. Its translation: CASSSPELASEQYF.

Many counts were recorded for this clonotype. The chain is built from TRBV6-2 or TRBV6-3 and TRBJ1-1, with TRBD1 matching 8 bases. The CDR3 is 14 residues long. With 6 bases clipped from V and 7 bases from J, the junction kept 10 bases outside the gene matches. Germline-derived CDR1 and CDR2 are MNHEY and SVGEGT. The chain's CDR3 is CASRGTGKGGEAFF. The CDR3 DNA reads as TGTGCCAGCAGGGGGACAGGCAAAGGTGGTGAAGCTTTCTTT.

This clonotype turned up a few times. The V call is TRBV6-1, the J call TRBJ1-1; no clear D gene. Between the trimmed V and J ends, which lost 0 bases and 4 bases, there was a span of 15 bases. The CDR3 loop spans 16 amino acids. Germline CDR1 and CDR2: MNHNS and SASEGT. Here the CDR3 reads CASSEASPDLGTEAFF. The CDR3 region has the DNA TGTGCCAGCAGTGAAGCGAGTCCGGACTTGGGCACTGAAGCTTTCTTT.

This clonotype was counted at least ten times. The V gene is TRBV20-1, the J gene TRBJ1-1, with D possibly matching TRBD1 (5 bases). Germline CDR1 DFQATT, CDR2 SNEGSKA (reference sequence). CDR3 size: 15 residues. Trimming stripped 2 bases from V and 6 bases from J, with 19 bases between. The CDR3 sequence is CSARILSRVYPEAFF. The CDR3 bases are TGCAGTGCTAGAATCCTCTCCAGGGTGTATCCTGAAGCTTTCTTT.